Listed below are T cell receptor beta chains from one sample, sequenced in a study of blood T cell repertoires in COVID-19. This table comes from immunoSEQ multiplex PCR, and its TCRdb copy is limited to in-frame clones, with some not included. The table shows 15,000 to 20,000 clones, with just under 90% occurring only once. Sequenced material: peripheral blood. The receptor source for this set is a human donor in a cohort sampled during active COVID-19. Each CDR3 is given with its conserved first and last residue. Each record gives: CDR3 DNA, CDR3 protein, V gene, clone size, D gene, J gene. D genes are given only for firm matches. Size is stated for part of the rows, as once, few or many counts, or as a class when the clone is expanded.

CDR3nt: TGTGCCAGCAGCTTTCAGGGATCCTACGAGCAGTACTTC
CDR3aa: CASSFQGSYEQYF
v_gene: TRBV5-6
abundance: NA
d_gene: NA
j_gene: TRBJ2-7

CDR3nt: TGTGCCATCAGTGAGTATTGGGTTCAAGGGGATAACTACGAGCAGTACTTC
CDR3aa: CAISEYWVQGDNYEQYF
v_gene: TRBV10-3
abundance: NA
d_gene: NA
j_gene: TRBJ2-7

CDR3nt: TGTGCCAGCAGTGCCCTCGGACAGGGAGGCTACAATGAGCAGTTCTTC
CDR3aa: CASSALGQGGYNEQFF
v_gene: TRBV6-4
abundance: NA
d_gene: TRBD1
j_gene: TRBJ2-1

CDR3nt: TGCGCCAGCAGCTTGGTCGGACAGGGGAACACTGAAGCTTTCTTT
CDR3aa: CASSLVGQGNTEAFF
v_gene: TRBV5-1
abundance: NA
d_gene: TRBD1
j_gene: TRBJ1-1

CDR3nt: TGTGCCAGCGGGGAGCGGGAGTCCTACAATGAGCAGTTCTTC
CDR3aa: CASGERESYNEQFF
v_gene: TRBV28
abundance: NA
d_gene: TRBD2
j_gene: TRBJ2-1

CDR3nt: TGTGCCAGCAGCGTAGGGGGGGACTCCTATAATTCACCCCTCCACTTT
CDR3aa: CASSVGGDSYNSPLHF
v_gene: TRBV9
abundance: NA
d_gene: NA
j_gene: TRBJ1-6

CDR3nt: TGTGCCTGGAGGGACAACTGGGCCGGGGAGCTGTTTTTT
CDR3aa: CAWRDNWAGELFF
v_gene: TRBV30
abundance: NA
d_gene: NA
j_gene: TRBJ2-2

CDR3nt: TGCGCCAGCAGCTTGGGGGCGACCGGCGAGTCACCCCTCCACTTT
CDR3aa: CASSLGATGESPLHF
v_gene: TRBV5-1
abundance: once
d_gene: NA
j_gene: TRBJ1-6

CDR3nt: TGTGCCACACCCCCACCGGGACAGGCCACAGATACGCAGTATTTT
CDR3aa: CATPPPGQATDTQYF
v_gene: TRBV24-1
abundance: NA
d_gene: TRBD1
j_gene: TRBJ2-3

CDR3nt: TGTGCCAGCAGCGTAGGGGCGTTGGCTAGCGGGAGCAATGAGCAGTTCTTC
CDR3aa: CASSVGALASGSNEQFF
v_gene: TRBV9
abundance: NA
d_gene: TRBD2
j_gene: TRBJ2-1

CDR3nt: TGTGCCAGTAGCCTGGGACTAGGGCTAGACTACGAGCAGTACTTC
CDR3aa: CASSLGLGLDYEQYF
v_gene: TRBV19
abundance: NA
d_gene: TRBD2
j_gene: TRBJ2-7

CDR3nt: TGTGCCACCAGTGATTTGAGTACATCCACAGATACGCAGTATTTT
CDR3aa: CATSDLSTSTDTQYF
v_gene: TRBV24-1
abundance: NA
d_gene: NA
j_gene: TRBJ2-3

CDR3nt: TGCGCCAGCAGCCACGAGCGGAACCCGGGCACCGGGGAGCTGTTTTTT
CDR3aa: CASSHERNPGTGELFF
v_gene: TRBV5-1
abundance: NA
d_gene: NA
j_gene: TRBJ2-2

CDR3nt: TGTGCCAGCGGTCTGCAAGGACAGGGGGGGAATTCACCCCTCCACTTT
CDR3aa: CASGLQGQGGNSPLHF
v_gene: TRBV2
abundance: NA
d_gene: TRBD1
j_gene: TRBJ1-6

CDR3nt: TGCGCCAGCAGCCCCTCGGGTTCCTATAATTCACCCCTCCACTTT
CDR3aa: CASSPSGSYNSPLHF
v_gene: TRBV5-1
abundance: NA
d_gene: NA
j_gene: TRBJ1-6

CDR3nt: TGTGCCAGCACCAAAAGCTCCATTAATTCACCCCTCCACTTT
CDR3aa: CASTKSSINSPLHF
v_gene: TRBV6-5
abundance: few
d_gene: NA
j_gene: TRBJ1-6

CDR3nt: TGTGCCAGCAGCTTGGCCGGAGGACAGGGAAGGGCCGGGGAGCTGTTTTTT
CDR3aa: CASSLAGGQGRAGELFF
v_gene: TRBV5-5
abundance: NA
d_gene: TRBD1
j_gene: TRBJ2-2

CDR3nt: TGTGCCAGAAGCCCTAAGATATCCCACAATGAGCAGTTCTTC
CDR3aa: CARSPKISHNEQFF
v_gene: TRBV7-5
abundance: NA
d_gene: NA
j_gene: TRBJ2-1

CDR3nt: TGCAGCGTTCAACAGGGGGCGAGGGAGCAGTACTTC
CDR3aa: CSVQQGAREQYF
v_gene: TRBV29-1
abundance: NA
d_gene: TRBD1
j_gene: TRBJ2-7

CDR3nt: TGTGCCAGCAGTTGGGACAGGGTTCAGCCCCAGCATTTT
CDR3aa: CASSWDRVQPQHF
v_gene: TRBV12-3/TRBV12-4
abundance: NA
d_gene: TRBD1
j_gene: TRBJ1-5

CDR3nt: TGTGCCAGCAGCCCATGGACAGGGGGAACTGAAGCTTTCTTT
CDR3aa: CASSPWTGGTEAFF
v_gene: TRBV7-9
abundance: NA
d_gene: TRBD1
j_gene: TRBJ1-1

CDR3nt: TGCGCCAGCAACGGGGGAACTGGGGCCAACGTCCTGACTTTC
CDR3aa: CASNGGTGANVLTF
v_gene: TRBV5-1
abundance: NA
d_gene: NA
j_gene: TRBJ2-6

CDR3nt: TGCGCCAGCAGCGGACAGGGGGCGGATACGCAGTATTTT
CDR3aa: CASSGQGADTQYF
v_gene: TRBV5-1
abundance: NA
d_gene: TRBD1
j_gene: TRBJ2-3

CDR3nt: TGTGCCAGCAGTTACCTGGCACCTTCCTATAATTCACCCCTCCACTTT
CDR3aa: CASSYLAPSYNSPLHF
v_gene: TRBV6-6
abundance: NA
d_gene: NA
j_gene: TRBJ1-6

CDR3nt: TGTGCCAGCGGGAGGACTCCTAACTATGGCTACACCTTC
CDR3aa: CASGRTPNYGYTF
v_gene: TRBV2
abundance: NA
d_gene: NA
j_gene: TRBJ1-2

CDR3nt: TGTGCCAGCAGCTTGTTCAGGGGCTTCGACAATGAGCAGTTCTTC
CDR3aa: CASSLFRGFDNEQFF
v_gene: TRBV5-8
abundance: once
d_gene: NA
j_gene: TRBJ2-1

CDR3nt: TGTGCCAGCTCACCACTCGGGGTTGGGACTGAAGCTTTCTTT
CDR3aa: CASSPLGVGTEAFF
v_gene: TRBV18
abundance: NA
d_gene: NA
j_gene: TRBJ1-1

CDR3nt: TGTGCCAGCAGCGTAGGGGACAGGGGGCAGACTGAAGCTTTCTTT
CDR3aa: CASSVGDRGQTEAFF
v_gene: TRBV9
abundance: NA
d_gene: TRBD1
j_gene: TRBJ1-1

CDR3nt: TGTGCCAGCAGTTCCTCTGCGGGAGGACCCTACAATGAGCAGTTCTTC
CDR3aa: CASSSSAGGPYNEQFF
v_gene: TRBV28
abundance: NA
d_gene: TRBD2
j_gene: TRBJ2-1

CDR3nt: TGTGCCTGGACCCCGGGAAGGAACACTGAAGCTTTCTTT
CDR3aa: CAWTPGRNTEAFF
v_gene: TRBV30
abundance: NA
d_gene: NA
j_gene: TRBJ1-1

CDR3nt: TGTGCCAGCAGCGTACCGGACAATCTGAACACTGAAGCTTTCTTT
CDR3aa: CASSVPDNLNTEAFF
v_gene: TRBV5-4
abundance: NA
d_gene: NA
j_gene: TRBJ1-1

CDR3nt: TGTGCCAGCAGCGCAGACACATCGAACACTGAAGCTTTCTTT
CDR3aa: CASSADTSNTEAFF
v_gene: TRBV2
abundance: NA
d_gene: NA
j_gene: TRBJ1-1

CDR3nt: TGTGCCAGCACCCCGCCCCCAGGGCTTTACAATGAGCAGTTCTTC
CDR3aa: CASTPPPGLYNEQFF
v_gene: TRBV7-3
abundance: once
d_gene: NA
j_gene: TRBJ2-1

CDR3nt: TGTGCCTGGAGTGTACGTTCGGGGAGAGGGGAAAAACTGTTTTTT
CDR3aa: CAWSVRSGRGEKLFF
v_gene: TRBV30
abundance: NA
d_gene: NA
j_gene: TRBJ1-4

CDR3nt: TGCGCCAGCAGCCAAGAGGACAGGGGTGACACTGAAGCTTTCTTT
CDR3aa: CASSQEDRGDTEAFF
v_gene: TRBV4-1
abundance: NA
d_gene: TRBD1
j_gene: TRBJ1-1

CDR3nt: TGTGCCAGCAGCGCGGGGGGGCAGCACTATGGCTACACCTTC
CDR3aa: CASSAGGQHYGYTF
v_gene: TRBV9
abundance: NA
d_gene: NA
j_gene: TRBJ1-2

CDR3nt: TGTGCCAGCAAAGGTGCAGGAAGTTACTATGGCTACACCTTC
CDR3aa: CASKGAGSYYGYTF
v_gene: TRBV28
abundance: few
d_gene: NA
j_gene: TRBJ1-2

CDR3nt: TGTGCCAGCAGCCAAGTCTACCAGGGGGATGAAAAACTGTTTTTT
CDR3aa: CASSQVYQGDEKLFF
v_gene: TRBV4-2
abundance: NA
d_gene: TRBD1
j_gene: TRBJ1-4

CDR3nt: TGTGCCTGGACTAGCGGGAGAAGGCAAGAGACCCAGTACTTC
CDR3aa: CAWTSGRRQETQYF
v_gene: TRBV30
abundance: NA
d_gene: TRBD2
j_gene: TRBJ2-5

CDR3nt: TGTGCCAGCAGCCAAGTATTTGTTCCGGGAGCCGTATCCTATGGCTACACCTTC
CDR3aa: CASSQVFVPGAVSYGYTF
v_gene: TRBV3-1/TRBV3-2
abundance: NA
d_gene: NA
j_gene: TRBJ1-2

CDR3nt: TGCGCCAGCAGCCTCGACAGGGGCGACTCCTACGAGCAGTACTTC
CDR3aa: CASSLDRGDSYEQYF
v_gene: TRBV4-1
abundance: few
d_gene: TRBD1
j_gene: TRBJ2-7

CDR3nt: TGTGCCTGGAGTGGCGGAAGAGGGGATACGCAGTATTTT
CDR3aa: CAWSGGRGDTQYF
v_gene: TRBV30
abundance: NA
d_gene: NA
j_gene: TRBJ2-3

CDR3nt: TGTGCCAGCACGAAACGGGGGGATTCGGTAGAGACCCAGTACTTC
CDR3aa: CASTKRGDSVETQYF
v_gene: TRBV9
abundance: NA
d_gene: TRBD2
j_gene: TRBJ2-5

CDR3nt: TGTGCCACCAGTGATTCCTCCCTAGCGGGAGGCTCCTACAATGAGCAGTTCTTC
CDR3aa: CATSDSSLAGGSYNEQFF
v_gene: TRBV24-1
abundance: NA
d_gene: TRBD2
j_gene: TRBJ2-1

CDR3nt: TGTGCCAGCAGCAAAGGGACAGGGGACGCCAATCAGCCCCAGCATTTT
CDR3aa: CASSKGTGDANQPQHF
v_gene: TRBV7-7
abundance: NA
d_gene: TRBD1
j_gene: TRBJ1-5

CDR3nt: TGTGCCAGCAGCCAAGGCCGCTATACCGGGGAGCTGTTTTTT
CDR3aa: CASSQGRYTGELFF
v_gene: TRBV14
abundance: NA
d_gene: NA
j_gene: TRBJ2-2

CDR3nt: TGTGCCAGCAGTGATGACAGGGAAAATCAGCCCCAGCATTTT
CDR3aa: CASSDDRENQPQHF
v_gene: TRBV28
abundance: NA
d_gene: TRBD1
j_gene: TRBJ1-5

CDR3nt: TGTGCCAGCAGTGGCGACAGTTCTGGGGCCAACGTCCTGACTTTC
CDR3aa: CASSGDSSGANVLTF
v_gene: TRBV2
abundance: NA
d_gene: NA
j_gene: TRBJ2-6

CDR3nt: TGCAGCGGGGCCGGGACTAGCGGTTACAATGAGCAGTTCTTC
CDR3aa: CSGAGTSGYNEQFF
v_gene: TRBV29-1
abundance: NA
d_gene: TRBD2
j_gene: TRBJ2-1

CDR3nt: TGTGCCAGCAGCCAAGGCGGGGACAGGGTTTACCAAGAGACCCAGTACTTC
CDR3aa: CASSQGGDRVYQETQYF
v_gene: TRBV3-1/TRBV3-2
abundance: once
d_gene: TRBD1
j_gene: TRBJ2-5

CDR3nt: TGTGCCAGCGGGGACTGGCACAATGAGCAGTTCTTC
CDR3aa: CASGDWHNEQFF
v_gene: TRBV5-5
abundance: NA
d_gene: NA
j_gene: TRBJ2-1

CDR3nt: TGTGCCAGCAGCCAAGTGGCAGTCAATAGCAATCAGCCCCAGCATTTT
CDR3aa: CASSQVAVNSNQPQHF
v_gene: TRBV4-2
abundance: NA
d_gene: NA
j_gene: TRBJ1-5

CDR3nt: TGTGCCAGCAGCTCGACAGGGAGGAACTCCTACGAGCAGTACTTC
CDR3aa: CASSSTGRNSYEQYF
v_gene: TRBV7-9
abundance: NA
d_gene: NA
j_gene: TRBJ2-7

CDR3nt: TGTGCCAGTAGTGTCGGACAGGGGGTTTACAATGAGCAGTTCTTC
CDR3aa: CASSVGQGVYNEQFF
v_gene: TRBV19
abundance: NA
d_gene: TRBD1
j_gene: TRBJ2-1